This T cell receptor beta chain was observed in a study of T cell responses to AZD1222 COVID-19 vaccine. The V end was cut by 7 bases, the J end by 1 base, with 13 bases between. The CDR3 is 14 residues long. Germline V CDR1 and CDR2: MNHEY, SMNVEV (reference sequence). Findings and limits, study-wide: Vaccination with two AZD1222 doses was followed by a rise in Spike-specific TCR breadth and depth. Donors were mostly white British, more females; clonal diversity possibly underestimated. Regions 160-218 and 743-854 dominated among vaccine-associated CD4 TCRs spanning spike.

Only in-frame clones appear in the TCRdb table, and some are missing; sequencing was by immunoSEQ multiplex PCR. The sample has 98,000 or so clones, around 84% seen once. Regarding this clone: Its cognate antigen is unknown.

The sample consisted of peripheral blood, taken 28 days after the second AZD1222 dose. This chain links TRBV27 with TRBJ1-1; possibly TRBD1 for D (5 bases). The TCR sequence derives from an adult who received the AZD1222 COVID-19 vaccine. Here the CDR3 DNA reads TGTGCCAGCACCCCACAGGAAGGGAACACTGAAGCTTTCTTT. Its protein product is CASTPQEGNTEAFF.